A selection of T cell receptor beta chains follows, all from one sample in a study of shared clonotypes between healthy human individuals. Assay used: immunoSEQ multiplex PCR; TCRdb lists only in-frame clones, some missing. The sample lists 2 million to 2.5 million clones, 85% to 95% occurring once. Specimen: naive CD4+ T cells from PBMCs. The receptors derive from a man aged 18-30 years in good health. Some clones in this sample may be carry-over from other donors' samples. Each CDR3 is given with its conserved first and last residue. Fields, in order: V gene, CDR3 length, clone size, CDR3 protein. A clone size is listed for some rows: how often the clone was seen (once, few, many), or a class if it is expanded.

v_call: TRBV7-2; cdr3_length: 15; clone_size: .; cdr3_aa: CASSLVGGVGNTIYF
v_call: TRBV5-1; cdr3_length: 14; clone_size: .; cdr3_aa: CASSWDRTTDTQYF
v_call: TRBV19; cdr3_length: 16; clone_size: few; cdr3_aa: CASSIRQGASNQPQHF
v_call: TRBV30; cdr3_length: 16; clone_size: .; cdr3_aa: CAWVDRGGGNWNTIYF
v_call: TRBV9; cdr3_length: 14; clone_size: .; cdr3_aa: CASSVGDRASEAFF
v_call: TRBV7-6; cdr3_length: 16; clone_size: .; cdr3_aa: CASSAAGGQSNQPQHF
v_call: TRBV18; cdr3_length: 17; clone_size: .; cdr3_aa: CASSPRDRDRGLTTQYF
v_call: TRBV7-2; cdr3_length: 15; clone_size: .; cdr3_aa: CASSLVGTGGGEQYF
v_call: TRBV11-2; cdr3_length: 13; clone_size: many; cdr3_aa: CASSWTGGQPQHF
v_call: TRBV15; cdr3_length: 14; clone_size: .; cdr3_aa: CATSRGQGHQPQHF